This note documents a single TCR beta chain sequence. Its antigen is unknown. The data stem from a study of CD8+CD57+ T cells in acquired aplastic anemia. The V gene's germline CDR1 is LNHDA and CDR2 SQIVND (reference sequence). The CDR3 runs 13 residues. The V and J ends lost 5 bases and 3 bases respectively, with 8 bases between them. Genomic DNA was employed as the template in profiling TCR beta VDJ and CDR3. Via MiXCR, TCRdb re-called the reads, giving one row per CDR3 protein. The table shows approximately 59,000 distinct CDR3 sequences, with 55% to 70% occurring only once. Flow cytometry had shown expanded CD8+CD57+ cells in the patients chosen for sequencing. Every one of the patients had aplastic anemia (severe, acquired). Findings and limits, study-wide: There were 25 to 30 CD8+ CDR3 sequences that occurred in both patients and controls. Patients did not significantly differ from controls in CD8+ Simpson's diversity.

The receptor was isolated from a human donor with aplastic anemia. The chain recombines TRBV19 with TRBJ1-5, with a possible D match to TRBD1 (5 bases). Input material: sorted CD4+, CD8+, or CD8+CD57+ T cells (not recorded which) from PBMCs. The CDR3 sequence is CASSQGYNQPQHF. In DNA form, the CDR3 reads TGTGCCAGTAGTCAGGGCTACAATCAGCCCCAGCATTTT.